This TCR beta chain was sequenced for a study of radiotherapy plus CTLA-4 blockade in lung cancer. Study-wide findings and caveats: Early clone dynamics of blood T cells, plus interferon-beta, reportedly predicted response best. The study found tumor-derived TCR clones expanded in blood after radiotherapy plus ipilimumab.

For this clone: Its cognate antigen is unknown.

V lost 0 bases to trimming and J lost 5 bases, with 13 bases between them. CDR3 length equals 15 residues. CDR1 is SEHNR, CDR2 FQNEAQ, per germline (reference sequence). Focal radiation was given together with CTLA-4 blockade (ipilimumab) to patients with chemo-refractory metastatic non-small-cell lung cancer. Clones were read by immunoSEQ multiplex PCR, and TCRdb kept only the in-frame ones, dropping some. This table holds 55,000 or so clones, 82% found once. The specimen comprised peripheral blood, sampled from a patient treated with radiotherapy plus ipilimumab. The TCR comes from a human donor with non-small cell lung cancer whose response to radiotherapy plus ipilimumab could not be evaluated. V is TRBV7-9 and J is TRBJ1-1; D uncertain. The CDR3 region is CASSLAGRGMTEAFF. CDR3 nucleotide sequence: TGTGCCAGCAGCTTAGCAGGACGGGGTATGACTGAAGCTTTCTTT. The variable domain in full, with the rest retrieved from reference TRBV7-9 and TRBJ1-1, is DTGVSQNPRHKITKRGQNVTFRCDPISEHNRLYWYRQTLGQGPEFLTYFQNEAQLEKSRLLSDRFSAERPKGSFSTLEIQRTEQGDSAMYLCASSLAGRGMTEAFFGQGTRLTVV.